The sequence of this TCR beta chain was determined in a study of T-cell memory formation after mild COVID-19. General observations from the study: Clones that contracted from day 15 to 85 had balanced CD4/CD8; later expanders were CD4+ biased. Proof of SARS-CoV-2 specificity was absent for the second-wave clones that crested on day 37.

TCRdb fed the 5' RACE reads into MiXCR, producing one record per CDR3 protein. The sample lists 150,000 or so distinct CDR3 sequences, around 13% seen once, with approximately 14% in the top ten. The table lists this clonotype with a few counts. Its specificity is unknown. Looked up from germline, CDR1 is KGHDR and CDR2 is SFDVKD. The J segment lost 0 bases and the V segment lost 9 bases, leaving 13 bases of the junction unmatched. The CDR3 runs to 18 residues. This TCR was sampled from an adult woman who had mild COVID-19 (a few samples of this study predate the infection). Cell type and time point are not known. This rearrangement joins TRBV24-1 to TRBJ2-2, with 9 bases fitting TRBD2. Sequencing input: PBMCs or a T cell subset sorted from them (not recorded which). The CDR3 loop is CATYREISGSSNTGELFF. In DNA, the CDR3 is TGTGCCACCTACAGAGAAATTAGCGGGAGTTCGAACACCGGGGAGCTGTTTTTT.